This T cell receptor (beta chain) stems from a study of blood T cells in healthy people across ages (dated by TCRdb to between 2014 and 2016). Regarding the research as a whole: In model experiments, template switching captured about one uniquely barcoded TCR beta cDNA molecule for every two T cells. Four age groups were formed from the donors: young (average approximately 15 years), middle-aged (approximately 39), aged (around 62) and long-lived (82). Donors of different ages were randomly distributed across sequencing lanes to avoid experimental bias. Using deep sequencing normalized with unique cDNA molecular identifiers, the study measured how TCR beta repertoire diversity changes with age. Using the same blood draw, the study looked at two additional independent replicas of 1 million unique cDNA reads for two donors, one aged 18 to 30 and the other aged 80 or older. Paper-wide results and their limitations: Compared with the aged group, the long-lived group had more naive CD4+ T cells, fewer expanded clones and increased TCR diversity, a pattern suggesting age selection. Conclusive comparison of naive and antigen-experienced compartments was prevented by the profiling of bulk unsorted PBMCs. Estimates of total diversity based on one million sequenced T cells were considered lower bounds and underestimates. Because donor CMV infection status was unknown, age-related changes in expanded clonotypes were potentially confounded. Observed TCR beta diversity per million T cells fell roughly linearly with age, and a significant reduction was already apparent by age about 36. There was a strong correlation between observed TCR beta diversity and the percentage of naive T cells measured by flow cytometry.

Systemically healthy Caucasian individuals from Russia, approximately 39 in total and aged roughly 6 to 95 years, were included as donors. Each donor gave roughly 9.5 milliliters of peripheral blood, collected into EDTA-treated Vacutainer tubes. Ficoll-Paque density-gradient centrifugation was used to isolate PBMCs, with at least 6.5 million per sample. Trizol reagent was used to extract total RNA from PBMCs, with at least 5 micrograms per sample. Naive CD45RAhigh/CD27high T cell percentages were measured by flow cytometry on a PBMC aliquot from every donor. Libraries came from 5' RACE. Sequencing took place on an Illumina HiSeq 2500. The second PCR ran for roughly 7 to 11 cycles and used a J-beta primer mix along with a sample-barcoded 5' primer. A unique molecular identifier was introduced onto each TCR beta cDNA molecule by a template-switch 5' adaptor carrying 12 random nucleotides. At least 2.5 million CDR3-containing paired-end reads were obtained from each sample. First-strand cDNA was synthesized from all RNA with the Mint cDNA synthesis kit, primed by a TRBC-specific oligonucleotide. Following uracil-DNA glycosylase treatment, all cDNA underwent a first 18-cycle PCR with the universal primers M1SS and BC2_uni_R. For the original study's pipeline: Normalization of each sample was performed by random selection of 1 million high-quality reads, each carrying a distinct molecular identifier. Reads sharing molecular identifiers were discarded rather than binned into consensus sequences. MiTCR, run with a Q25 quality threshold and the strictest error-elimination algorithm, handled CDR3 identification, clonotype clustering and error correction. A nonparametric unseen species model using Euler transformation provided a lower-bound estimate of total TCR beta diversity. TCRdb trimmed public reads at Q25 via fastp, called clones via MiXCR and kept in-frame beta chains. Each CDR3 protein gets just one entry, which takes the most common genes and DNA from the rows behind it. The V and J calls and clone size come from TCRdb's table, not from the authors' own analysis. Across this sample there are around 1.5 million distinct CDR3 sequences, with roughly 30% seen only once. The top ten clones comprise about 11% of the sample.

Counted from cysteine to phenylalanine, this CDR3 has 11 amino acids. Of all the DNA, just the CDR3 is kept, 33 bases in frame from base 1. As encoded in the germline V gene, CDR1 is SQVTM while CDR2 is ANQGSEA. V gives up 4 bases and J gives up 4 bases, and the segment between their germline ends measures 7 bases. About this clonotype itself: Its specific antigen is unknown. Base qualities are not provided; no much larger clone lies one nucleotide away.

This receptor was obtained from a woman aged 30 to 39 in good health. Sample: blood. Recombination connected TRBV29-1 to TRBJ1-1; no confident D gene assignment can be made. This receptor carries the CDR3 CSVGRITEAFF. The nucleotide sequence reads TGCAGCGTTGGCAGGATCACTGAAGCTTTCTTT.